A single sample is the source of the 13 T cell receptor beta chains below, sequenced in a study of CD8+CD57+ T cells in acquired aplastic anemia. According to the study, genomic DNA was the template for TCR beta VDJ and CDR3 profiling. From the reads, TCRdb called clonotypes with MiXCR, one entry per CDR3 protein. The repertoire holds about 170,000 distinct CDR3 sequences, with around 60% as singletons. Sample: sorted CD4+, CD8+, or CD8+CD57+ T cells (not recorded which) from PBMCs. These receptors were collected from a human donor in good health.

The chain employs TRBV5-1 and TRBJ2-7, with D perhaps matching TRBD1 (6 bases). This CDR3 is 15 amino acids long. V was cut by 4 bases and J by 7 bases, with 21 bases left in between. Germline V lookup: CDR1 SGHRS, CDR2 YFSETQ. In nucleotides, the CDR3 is TGCGCCAGCAGCCTCTCATCGGACAGCCCTAGGGAGCAGTACTTC. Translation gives CASSLSSDSPREQYF.

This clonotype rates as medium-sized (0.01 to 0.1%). DNA for the CDR3: TGTGCCAGCAGCTTAACTCGGGCGGGAGGGTCCTACGAGCAGTACTTC. Translated, it gives CASSLTRAGGSYEQYF. The rearrangement joins TRBV11-2 to TRBJ2-7; 9 positions agree with TRBD2. After removal of 2 bases from V and 1 base from J, the junction contained 6 bases not matched to a gene. The germline CDR1 and CDR2 sequences are SGHAT and FQNNGV. The CDR3 is 16 amino acids.

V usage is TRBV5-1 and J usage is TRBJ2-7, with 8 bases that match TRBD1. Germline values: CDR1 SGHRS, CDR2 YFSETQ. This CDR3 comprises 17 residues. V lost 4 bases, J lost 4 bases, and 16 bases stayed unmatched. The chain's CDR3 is CASSLSYPGQGHYEQYF. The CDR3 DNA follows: TGCGCCAGCAGCCTATCATATCCCGGACAGGGTCATTACGAGCAGTACTTC.

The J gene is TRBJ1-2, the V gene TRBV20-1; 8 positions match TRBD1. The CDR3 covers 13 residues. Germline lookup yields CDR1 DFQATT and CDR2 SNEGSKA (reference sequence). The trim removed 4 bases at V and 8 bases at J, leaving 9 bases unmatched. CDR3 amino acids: CSATGQGDRGYTF. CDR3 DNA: TGCAGTGCTACTGGACAGGGTGATAGGGGCTACACCTTC.

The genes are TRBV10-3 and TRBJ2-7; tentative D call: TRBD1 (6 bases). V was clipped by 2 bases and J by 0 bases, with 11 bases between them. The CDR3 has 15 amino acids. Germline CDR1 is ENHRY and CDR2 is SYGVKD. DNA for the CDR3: TGTGCCATCAGTGAGAGTCACAGGGTCTCCTACGAGCAGTACTTC. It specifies CAISESHRVSYEQYF.

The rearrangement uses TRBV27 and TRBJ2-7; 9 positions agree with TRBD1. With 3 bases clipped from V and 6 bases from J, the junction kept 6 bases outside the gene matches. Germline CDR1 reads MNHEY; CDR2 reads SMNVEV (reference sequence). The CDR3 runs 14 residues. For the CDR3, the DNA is TGTGCCAGCAGTTTGGGGACAGGGTACTCCGAGCAGTACTTC. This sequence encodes CASSLGTGYSEQYF.

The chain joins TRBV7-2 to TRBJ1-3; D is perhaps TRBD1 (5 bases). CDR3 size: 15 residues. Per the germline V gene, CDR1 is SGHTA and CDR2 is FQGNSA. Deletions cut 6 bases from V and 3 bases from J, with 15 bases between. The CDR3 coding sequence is TGTGCCAGCAGTTTGGGGCAGGGCAATGGAAACACCATATATTTT. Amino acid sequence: CASSLGQGNGNTIYF.

The CDR3 region is CASSMGGVHTSNTGELFF. The CDR3 region has the DNA TGTGCCAGCAGTATGGGCGGGGTACACACTTCGAACACCGGGGAGCTGTTTTTT. The chain employs TRBV25-1 and TRBJ2-2, with D maybe TRBD2 (6 bases). Trimming cost V 5 bases and J 0 bases, with 19 bases left between them. The CDR3 contains 18 residues. Germline V lookup: CDR1 MGHDK, CDR2 SYGVNS.

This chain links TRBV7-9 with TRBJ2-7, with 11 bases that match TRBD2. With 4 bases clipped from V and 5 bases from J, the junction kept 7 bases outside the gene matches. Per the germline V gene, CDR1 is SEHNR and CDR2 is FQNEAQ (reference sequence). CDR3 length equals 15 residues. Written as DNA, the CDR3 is TGTGCCAGCAGCTCCGGACTAGCGGGCGGTCACGAGCAGTACTTC. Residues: CASSSGLAGGHEQYF.

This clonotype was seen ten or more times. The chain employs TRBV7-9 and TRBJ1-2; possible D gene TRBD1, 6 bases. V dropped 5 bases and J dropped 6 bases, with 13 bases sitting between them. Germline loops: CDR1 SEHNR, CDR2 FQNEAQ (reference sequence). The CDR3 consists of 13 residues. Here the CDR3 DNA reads TGTGCCAGCAGCCTCGGACAGAATAATGGCTACACCTTC. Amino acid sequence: CASSLGQNNGYTF. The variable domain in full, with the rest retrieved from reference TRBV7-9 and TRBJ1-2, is DTGVSQNPRHKITKRGQNVTFRCDPISEHNRLYWYRQTLGQGPEFLTYFQNEAQLEKSRLLSDRFSAERPKGSFSTLEIQRTEQGDSAMYLCASSLGQNNGYTFGSGTRLTVV.

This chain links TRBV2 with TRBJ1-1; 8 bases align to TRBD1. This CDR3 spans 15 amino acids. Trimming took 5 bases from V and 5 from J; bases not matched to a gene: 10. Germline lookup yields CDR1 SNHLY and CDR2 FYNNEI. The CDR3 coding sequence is TGTGCCAGCAGTCCGACAGGGGCCGGAGGGACTGAAGCTTTCTTT. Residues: CASSPTGAGGTEAFF.

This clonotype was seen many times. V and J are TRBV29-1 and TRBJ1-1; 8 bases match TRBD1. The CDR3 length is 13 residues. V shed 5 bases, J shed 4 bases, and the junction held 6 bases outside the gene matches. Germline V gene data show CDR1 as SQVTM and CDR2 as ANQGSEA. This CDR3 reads CSVRTGTGTEAFF. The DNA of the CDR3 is TGCAGCGTTCGGACAGGGACGGGCACTGAAGCTTTCTTT. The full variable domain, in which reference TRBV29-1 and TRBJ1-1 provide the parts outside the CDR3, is SAVISQKPSRDICQRGTSLTIQCQVDSQVTMMFWYRQQPGQSLTLIATANQGSEATYESGFVIDKFPISRPNLTFSTLTVSNMSPEDSSIYLCSVRTGTGTEAFFGQGTRLTVV.

The CDR3 is CATSRAFLEEQYF. The CDR3 nucleotides read TGTGCCACCAGCAGGGCGTTTCTAGAGGAGCAGTACTTC. V gene TRBV15 combines with J gene TRBJ2-7; D gene uncertain. V lost 3 bases to trimming and J lost 7 bases, with 13 bases between them. Germline V lookup: CDR1 LNHNV, CDR2 YYDKDF (reference sequence). The CDR3 extends over 13 amino acids.